This TCR beta chain appears in the sequencing data of a study of technical replicates of blood from several donors. The repertoire was sequenced with immunoSEQ multiplex PCR; TCRdb's copy has only in-frame clones and lacks some. The sample has 45,000 to 50,000 clones; roughly 90% are singletons. This TCR was recovered from a human donor in good health. Some clones in this sample may be carry-over from other donors' samples. The sequenced sample consisted of PBMCs.

CDR3 nucleotide sequence: TGTGCCTGTTCTGGCGGGACCTCCCAGTACTTC. It yields the protein CACSGGTSQYF. The rearrangement joins TRBV30 to TRBJ2-7; possible D gene TRBD2, 6 bases. The CDR3 contains 11 residues. V dropped 6 bases and J dropped 10 bases, with 16 bases sitting between them. Germline V gives CDR1 GTSNPN, CDR2 SVGIG (reference sequence).